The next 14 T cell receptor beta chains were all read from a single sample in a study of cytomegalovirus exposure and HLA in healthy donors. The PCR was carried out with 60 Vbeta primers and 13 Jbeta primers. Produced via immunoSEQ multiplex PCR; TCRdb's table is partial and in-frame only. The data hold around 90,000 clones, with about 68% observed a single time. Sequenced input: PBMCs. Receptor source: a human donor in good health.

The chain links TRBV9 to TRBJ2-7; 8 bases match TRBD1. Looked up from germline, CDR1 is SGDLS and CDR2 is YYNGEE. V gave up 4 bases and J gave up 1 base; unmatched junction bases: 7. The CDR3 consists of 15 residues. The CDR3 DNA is TGTGCCAGCAGCCGAGTGGGGGACAGGTCCTACGAGCAGTACTTC. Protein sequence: CASSRVGDRSYEQYF.

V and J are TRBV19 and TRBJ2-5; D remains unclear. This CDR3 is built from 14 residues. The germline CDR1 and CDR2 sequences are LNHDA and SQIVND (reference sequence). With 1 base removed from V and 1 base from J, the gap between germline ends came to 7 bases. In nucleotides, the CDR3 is TGTGCCAGTAGTATAGCATCCGGCCAAGAGACCCAGTACTTC. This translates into CASSIASGQETQYF.

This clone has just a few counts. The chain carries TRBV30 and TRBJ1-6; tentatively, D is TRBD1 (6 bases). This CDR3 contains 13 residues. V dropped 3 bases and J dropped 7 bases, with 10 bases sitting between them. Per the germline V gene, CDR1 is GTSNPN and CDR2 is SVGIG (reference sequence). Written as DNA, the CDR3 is TGTGCCTGGAGGGGTCAGGGGAATTCACCCCTCCACTTT. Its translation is CAWRGQGNSPLHF.

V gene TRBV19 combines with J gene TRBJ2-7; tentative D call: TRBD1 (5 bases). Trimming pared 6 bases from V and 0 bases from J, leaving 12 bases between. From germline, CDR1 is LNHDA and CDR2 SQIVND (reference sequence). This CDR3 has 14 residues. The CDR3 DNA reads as TGTGCCAGTAGCAGGGTATACAACTCCTACGAGCAGTACTTC. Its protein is CASSRVYNSYEQYF.

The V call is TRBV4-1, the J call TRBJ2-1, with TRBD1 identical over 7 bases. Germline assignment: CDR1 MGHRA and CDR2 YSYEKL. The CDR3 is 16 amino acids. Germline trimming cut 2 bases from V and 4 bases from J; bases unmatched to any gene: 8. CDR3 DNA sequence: TGCGCCAGCAGCCAACCAGACAGGGACCAATACAATGAGCAGTTCTTC. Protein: CASSQPDRDQYNEQFF.

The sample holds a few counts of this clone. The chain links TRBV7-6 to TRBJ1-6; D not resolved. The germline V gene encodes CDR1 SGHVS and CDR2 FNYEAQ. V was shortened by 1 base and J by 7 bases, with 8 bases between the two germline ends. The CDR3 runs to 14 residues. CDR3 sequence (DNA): TGTGCCAGCAGCTTAGGGCATTCGAATTCACCCCTCCACTTT. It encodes CASSLGHSNSPLHF.

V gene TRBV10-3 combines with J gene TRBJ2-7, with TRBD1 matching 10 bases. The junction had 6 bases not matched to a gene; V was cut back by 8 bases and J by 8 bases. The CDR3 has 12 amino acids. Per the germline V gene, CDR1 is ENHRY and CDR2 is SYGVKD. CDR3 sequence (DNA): TGTGCCATCGCGGGGACAGGGGCTCAGCAGTACTTC. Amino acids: CAIAGTGAQQYF.

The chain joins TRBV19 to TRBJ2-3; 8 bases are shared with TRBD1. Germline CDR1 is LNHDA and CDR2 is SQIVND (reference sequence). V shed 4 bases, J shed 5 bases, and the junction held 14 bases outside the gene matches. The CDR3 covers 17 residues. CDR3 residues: CASSTRTGIPLGDTQYF. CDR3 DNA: TGTGCCAGTAGTACAAGGACAGGGATTCCCCTGGGAGATACGCAGTATTTT.

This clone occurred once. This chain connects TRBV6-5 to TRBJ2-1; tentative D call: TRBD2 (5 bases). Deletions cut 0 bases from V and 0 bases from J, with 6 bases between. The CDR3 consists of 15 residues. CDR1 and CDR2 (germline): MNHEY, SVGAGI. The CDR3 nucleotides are TGTGCCAGCAGTTACTCAGGGAGCTCCTACAATGAGCAGTTCTTC. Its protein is CASSYSGSSYNEQFF.

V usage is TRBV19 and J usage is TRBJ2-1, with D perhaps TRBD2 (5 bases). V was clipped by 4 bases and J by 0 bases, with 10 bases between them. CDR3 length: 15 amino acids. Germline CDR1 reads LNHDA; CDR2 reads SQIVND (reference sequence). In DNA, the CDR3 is TGTGCCAGTAGTACGGACTCCCGCTCCTACAATGAGCAGTTCTTC. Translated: CASSTDSRSYNEQFF.

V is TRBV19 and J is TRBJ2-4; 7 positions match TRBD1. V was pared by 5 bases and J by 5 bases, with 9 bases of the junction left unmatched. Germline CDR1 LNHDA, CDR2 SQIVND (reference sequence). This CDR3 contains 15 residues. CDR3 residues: CASSPKTGIQNIQYF. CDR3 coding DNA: TGTGCCAGTAGTCCTAAGACAGGGATCCAAAACATTCAGTACTTC.

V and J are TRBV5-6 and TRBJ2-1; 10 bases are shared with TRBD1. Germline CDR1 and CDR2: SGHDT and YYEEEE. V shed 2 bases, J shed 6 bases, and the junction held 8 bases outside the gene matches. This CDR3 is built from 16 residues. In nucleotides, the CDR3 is TGTGCCAGCAGCTTCCTTGACAGGGACAGGGGCAATGAGCAGTTCTTC. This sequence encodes CASSFLDRDRGNEQFF. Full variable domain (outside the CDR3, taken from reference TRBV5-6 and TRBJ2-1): DAGVTQSPTHLIKTRGQQVTLRCSPKSGHDTVSWYQQALGQGPQFIFQYYEEEERQRGNFPDRFSGHQFPNYSSELNVNALLLGDSALYLCASSFLDRDRGNEQFFGPGTRLTVL.

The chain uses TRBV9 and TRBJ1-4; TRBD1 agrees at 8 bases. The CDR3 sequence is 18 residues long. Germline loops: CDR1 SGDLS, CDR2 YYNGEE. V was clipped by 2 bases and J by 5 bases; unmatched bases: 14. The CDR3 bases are TGTGCCAGCAGCGTCACATCATTTCCCGGGACAGGAAATGAAAAACTGTTTTTT. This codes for CASSVTSFPGTGNEKLFF. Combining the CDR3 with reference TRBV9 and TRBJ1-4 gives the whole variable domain DSGVTQTPKHLITATGQRVTLRCSPRSGDLSVYWYQQSLDQGLQFLIQYYNGEERAKGNILERFSAQQFPDLHSELNLSSLELGDSALYFCASSVTSFPGTGNEKLFFGSGTQLSVL.

CDR3 sequence (DNA): TGCGCCAGCAGCCAAGATTTTGAAGCCAACTATGGCTACACCTTC. Translating gives CASSQDFEANYGYTF. The rearrangement links TRBV4-3 to TRBJ1-2; D remains ambiguous. V lost 0 bases and J lost 2, with 10 bases in between. The CDR3 is made up of 15 amino acids. Germline V gene lookup returns CDR1 LGHNA and CDR2 YSLEER.